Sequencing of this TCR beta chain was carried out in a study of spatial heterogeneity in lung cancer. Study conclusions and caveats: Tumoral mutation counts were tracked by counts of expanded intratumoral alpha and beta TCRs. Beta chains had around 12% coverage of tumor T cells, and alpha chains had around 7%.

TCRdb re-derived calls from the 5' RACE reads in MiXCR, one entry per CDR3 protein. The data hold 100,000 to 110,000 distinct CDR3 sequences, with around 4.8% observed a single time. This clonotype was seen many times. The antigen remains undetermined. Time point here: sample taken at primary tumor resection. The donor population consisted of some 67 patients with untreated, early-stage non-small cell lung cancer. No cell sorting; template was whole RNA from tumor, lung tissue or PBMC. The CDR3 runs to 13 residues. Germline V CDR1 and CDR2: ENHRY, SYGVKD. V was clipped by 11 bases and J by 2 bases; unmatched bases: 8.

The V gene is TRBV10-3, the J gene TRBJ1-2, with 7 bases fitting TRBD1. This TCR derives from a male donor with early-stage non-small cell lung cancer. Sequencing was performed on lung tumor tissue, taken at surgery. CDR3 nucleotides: TGTGCCTTCGCCTCGGACAGGAACTATGGCTACACCTTC. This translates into CAFASDRNYGYTF.